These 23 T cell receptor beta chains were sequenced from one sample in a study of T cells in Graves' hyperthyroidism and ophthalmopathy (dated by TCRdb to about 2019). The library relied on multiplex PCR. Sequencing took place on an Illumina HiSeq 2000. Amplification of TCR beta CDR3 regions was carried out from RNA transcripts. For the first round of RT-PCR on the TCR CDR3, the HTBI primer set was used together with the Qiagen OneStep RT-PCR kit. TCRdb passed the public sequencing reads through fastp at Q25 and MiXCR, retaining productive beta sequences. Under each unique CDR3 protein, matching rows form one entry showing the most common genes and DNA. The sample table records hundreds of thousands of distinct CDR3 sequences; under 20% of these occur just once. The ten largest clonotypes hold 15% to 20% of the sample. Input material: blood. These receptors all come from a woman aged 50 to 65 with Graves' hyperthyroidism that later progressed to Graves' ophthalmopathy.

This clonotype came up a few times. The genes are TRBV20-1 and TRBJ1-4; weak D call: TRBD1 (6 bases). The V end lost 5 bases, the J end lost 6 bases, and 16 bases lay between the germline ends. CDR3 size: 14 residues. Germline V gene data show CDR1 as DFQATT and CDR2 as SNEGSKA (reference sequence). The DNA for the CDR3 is TGCAGTGCTGGGGGCCGGGGCGCAGATGAAAAACTGTTTTTT. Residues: CSAGGRGADEKLFF.

In nucleotides, the CDR3 is TGCGCCAGCAGCTTGCTGTCTAGCGGGGGGGCGAACCAAGAGACCCAGTACTTC. Translated, it gives CASSLLSSGGANQETQYF. The rearrangement joins TRBV5-1 to TRBJ2-5; 12 nucleotides line up with TRBD2. The CDR3 sequence is 18 residues long. Germline V gene lookup returns CDR1 SGHRS and CDR2 YFSETQ. Germline trimming cut 1 base from V and 0 bases from J; bases unmatched to any gene: 7.

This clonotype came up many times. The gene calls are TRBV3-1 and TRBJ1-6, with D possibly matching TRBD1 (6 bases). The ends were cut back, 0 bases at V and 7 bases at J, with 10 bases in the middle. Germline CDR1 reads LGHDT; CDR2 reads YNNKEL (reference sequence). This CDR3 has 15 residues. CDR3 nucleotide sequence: TGTGCCAGCAGCCAAGATGGGGGGCGGAATTCACCCCTCCACTTT. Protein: CASSQDGGRNSPLHF.

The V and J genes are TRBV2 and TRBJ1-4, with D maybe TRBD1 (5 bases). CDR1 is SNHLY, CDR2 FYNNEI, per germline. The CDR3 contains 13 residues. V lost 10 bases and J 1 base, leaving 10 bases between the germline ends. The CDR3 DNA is TGTGCCACACAGACAGAAACTAATGAAAAACTGTTTTTT. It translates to CATQTETNEKLFF.

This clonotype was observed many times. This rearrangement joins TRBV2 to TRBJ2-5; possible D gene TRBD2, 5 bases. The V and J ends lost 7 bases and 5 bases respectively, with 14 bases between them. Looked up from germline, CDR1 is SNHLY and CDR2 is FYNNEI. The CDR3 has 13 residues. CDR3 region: CASTWTLRETQYF. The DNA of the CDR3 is TGTGCCAGCACATGGACTCTCCGGGAGACCCAGTACTTC. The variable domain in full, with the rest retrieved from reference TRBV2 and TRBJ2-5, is EPEVTQTPSHQVTQMGQEVILRCVPISNHLYFYWYRQILGQKVEFLVSFYNNEISEKSEIFDDQFSVERPDGSNFTLKIRSTKLEDSAMYFCASTWTLRETQYFGPGTRLLVL.

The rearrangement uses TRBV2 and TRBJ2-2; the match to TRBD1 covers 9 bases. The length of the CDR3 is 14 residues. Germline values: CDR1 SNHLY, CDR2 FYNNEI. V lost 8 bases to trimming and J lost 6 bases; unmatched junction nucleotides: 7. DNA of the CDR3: TGTGCCAGCGGGGACAGGGAGTCTTCCGGGGAGCTGTTTTTT. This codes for CASGDRESSGELFF. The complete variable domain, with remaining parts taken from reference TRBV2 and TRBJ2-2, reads EPEVTQTPSHQVTQMGQEVILRCVPISNHLYFYWYRQILGQKVEFLVSFYNNEISEKSEIFDDQFSVERPDGSNFTLKIRSTKLEDSAMYFCASGDRESSGELFFGEGSRLTVL.

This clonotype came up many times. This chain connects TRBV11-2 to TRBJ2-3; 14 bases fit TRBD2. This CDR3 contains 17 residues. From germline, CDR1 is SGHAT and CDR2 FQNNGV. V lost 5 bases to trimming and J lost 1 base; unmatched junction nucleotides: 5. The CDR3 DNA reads TGTGCCAGCAGCCAGGGACTAGCGGGGGACCGCACAGATACGCAGTATTTT. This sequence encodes CASSQGLAGDRTDTQYF.

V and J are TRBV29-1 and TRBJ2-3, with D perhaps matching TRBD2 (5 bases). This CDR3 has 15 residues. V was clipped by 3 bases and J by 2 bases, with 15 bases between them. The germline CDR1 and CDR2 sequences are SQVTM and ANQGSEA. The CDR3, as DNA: TGCAGCGTTGATTGGTCGGGGTTATTCACAGATACGCAGTATTTT. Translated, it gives CSVDWSGLFTDTQYF.

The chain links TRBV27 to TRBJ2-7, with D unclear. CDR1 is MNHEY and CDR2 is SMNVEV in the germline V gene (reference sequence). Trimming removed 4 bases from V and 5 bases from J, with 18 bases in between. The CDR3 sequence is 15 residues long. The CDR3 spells CASSSRPSSLDEQYF. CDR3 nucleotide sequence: TGTGCCAGCAGTTCGCGGCCCTCCAGCCTCGACGAGCAGTACTTC.

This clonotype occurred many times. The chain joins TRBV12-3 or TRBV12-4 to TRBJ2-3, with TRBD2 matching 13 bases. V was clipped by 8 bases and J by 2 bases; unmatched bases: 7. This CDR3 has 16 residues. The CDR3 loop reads CASRGGLAGDTDTQYF. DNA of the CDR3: TGTGCCAGCCGAGGTGGACTAGCGGGGGACACAGATACGCAGTATTTT.

DNA for the CDR3: TGTGCCAGCAGTGAGGGTCCTCCGGGACAGGGGGGCAATGAGCAGTTCTTC. It specifies CASSEGPPGQGGNEQFF. The J gene is TRBJ2-1, the V gene TRBV2, with 11 bases fitting TRBD1. The V segment lost 3 bases and the J segment 6 bases; nucleotides outside the gene matches: 10. Germline lookup yields CDR1 SNHLY and CDR2 FYNNEI. The CDR3 runs 17 residues.

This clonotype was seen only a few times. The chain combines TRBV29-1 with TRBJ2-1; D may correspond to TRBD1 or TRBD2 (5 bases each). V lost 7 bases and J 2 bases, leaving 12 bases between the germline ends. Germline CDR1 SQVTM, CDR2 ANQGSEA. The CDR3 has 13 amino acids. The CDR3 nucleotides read TGCAGCGGCCGGGACGGGGCCTACAATGAGCAGTTCTTC. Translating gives CSGRDGAYNEQFF.

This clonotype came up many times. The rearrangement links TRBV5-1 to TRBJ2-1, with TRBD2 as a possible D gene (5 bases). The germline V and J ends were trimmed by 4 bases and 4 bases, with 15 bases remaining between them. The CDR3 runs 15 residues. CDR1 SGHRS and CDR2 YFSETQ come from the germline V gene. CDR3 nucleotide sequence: TGCGCCAGCAGCCCCAGTGGACTGGATTACAATGAGCAGTTCTTC. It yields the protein CASSPSGLDYNEQFF.

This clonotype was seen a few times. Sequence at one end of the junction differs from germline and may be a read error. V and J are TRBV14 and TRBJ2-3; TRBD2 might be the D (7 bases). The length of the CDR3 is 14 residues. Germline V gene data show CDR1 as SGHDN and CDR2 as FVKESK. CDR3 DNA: TGTGCCAGCAGCCAAGGGACTAGGACAGATACGCGGTATTTT. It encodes CASSQGTRTDTRYF.

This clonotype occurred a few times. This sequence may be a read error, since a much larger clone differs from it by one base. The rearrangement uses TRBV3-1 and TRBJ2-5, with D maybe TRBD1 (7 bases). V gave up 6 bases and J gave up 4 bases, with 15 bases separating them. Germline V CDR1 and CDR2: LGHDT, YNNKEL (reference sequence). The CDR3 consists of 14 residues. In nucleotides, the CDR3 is TGTGCCAGCAGACGGGCGGGACAGATAGAGACCCAGTACTTC. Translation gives CASRRAGQIETQYF.

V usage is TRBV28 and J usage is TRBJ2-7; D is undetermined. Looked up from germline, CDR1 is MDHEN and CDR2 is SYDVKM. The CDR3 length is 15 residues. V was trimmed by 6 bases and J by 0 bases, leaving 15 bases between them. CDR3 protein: CASSPQTLSSYEQYF. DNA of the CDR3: TGTGCCAGCAGCCCACAGACACTGAGCTCCTACGAGCAGTACTTC.

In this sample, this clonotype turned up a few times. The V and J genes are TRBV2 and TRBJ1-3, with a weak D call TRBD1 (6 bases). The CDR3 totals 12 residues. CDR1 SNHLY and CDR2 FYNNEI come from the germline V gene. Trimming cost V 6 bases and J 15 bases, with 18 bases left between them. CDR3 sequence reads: CASRDTYGGEYF. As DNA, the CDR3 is TGTGCCAGCAGGGATACTTACGGGGGCGAATATTTT. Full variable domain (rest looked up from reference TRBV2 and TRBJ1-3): EPEVTQTPSHQVTQMGQEVILRCVPISNHLYFYWYRQILGQKVEFLVSFYNNEISEKSEIFDDQFSVERPDGSNFTLKIRSTKLEDSAMYFCASRDTYGGEYFGEGSWLTVV.

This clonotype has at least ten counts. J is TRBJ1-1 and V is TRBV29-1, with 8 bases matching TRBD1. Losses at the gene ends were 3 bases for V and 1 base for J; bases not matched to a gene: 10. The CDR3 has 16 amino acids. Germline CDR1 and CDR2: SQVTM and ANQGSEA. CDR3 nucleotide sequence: TGCAGCGTTGATTCCGACAGGGGATTTGGGAACACTGAAGCTTTCTTT. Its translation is CSVDSDRGFGNTEAFF.

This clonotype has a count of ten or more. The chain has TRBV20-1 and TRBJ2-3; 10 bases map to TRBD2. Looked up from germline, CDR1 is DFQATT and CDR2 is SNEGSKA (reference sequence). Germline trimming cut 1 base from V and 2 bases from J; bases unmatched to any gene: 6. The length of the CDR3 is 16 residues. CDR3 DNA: TGCAGTGCTAGAGGGGCGAGCGGGGGGGCCACAGATACGCAGTATTTT. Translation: CSARGASGGATDTQYF.

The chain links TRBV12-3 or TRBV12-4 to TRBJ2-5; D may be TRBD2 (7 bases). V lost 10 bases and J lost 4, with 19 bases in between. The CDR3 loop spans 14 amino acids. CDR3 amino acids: CATSRGGGVETQYF. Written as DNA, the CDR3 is TGTGCCACCTCTAGGGGGGGTGGGGTAGAGACCCAGTACTTC.

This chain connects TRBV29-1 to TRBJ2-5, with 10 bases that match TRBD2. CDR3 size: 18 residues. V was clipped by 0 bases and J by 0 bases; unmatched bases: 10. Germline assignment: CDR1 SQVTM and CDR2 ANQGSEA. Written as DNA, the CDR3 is TGCAGCGTTGAAGATTCGGCTAGCGGGGGCCAGTACCAAGAGACCCAGTACTTC. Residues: CSVEDSASGGQYQETQYF.

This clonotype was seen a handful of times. The CDR3 here is CASSERWTDGYGYTF. The CDR3 nucleotides are TGTGCCAGCAGTGAAAGGTGGACAGATGGCTATGGCTACACCTTC. This chain connects TRBV2 to TRBJ1-2, with TRBD1 as a possible D gene (6 bases). The CDR3 loop spans 15 amino acids. CDR1 is SNHLY, CDR2 FYNNEI, per germline. The germline V and J ends were trimmed by 2 bases and 4 bases, with 14 bases remaining between them.

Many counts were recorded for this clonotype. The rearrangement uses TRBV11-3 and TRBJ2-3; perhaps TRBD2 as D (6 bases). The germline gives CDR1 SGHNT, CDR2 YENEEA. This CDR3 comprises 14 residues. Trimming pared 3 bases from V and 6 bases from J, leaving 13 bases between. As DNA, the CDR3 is TGTGCCAGCAGCTTTACTAGCCCGGGTGATACGCAGTATTTT. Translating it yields CASSFTSPGDTQYF.